This TCR beta chain was recovered during a study of T cells after yellow fever vaccination. This clonotype was observed a handful of times. The antigen is undetermined. TCRdb processed the 5' RACE reads anew with MiXCR; each CDR3 protein has one entry. The table has 300,000 to 400,000 distinct CDR3 sequences, 3.5% to 4.5% seen once. Broader study findings: Detected again after the booster were most primary-vaccination clones, at nearly 97% CD4 and about 90% CD8.

The receptor comes from a man aged 18 to 29 who received the YFV17D yellow fever vaccine. The sample was PBMCs, taken 5 days after the yellow fever booster vaccination.

The DNA of the CDR3 is TGTGCCAGTAGTATAGACAGGGCGACCTATGGCTACACCTTC. It codes for CASSIDRATYGYTF. The genes are TRBV19 and TRBJ1-2; D might be TRBD1 (5 bases). Between the trimmed V and J ends, which lost 0 bases and 4 bases, there was a span of 9 bases. This CDR3 region has 14 residues. CDR1 is LNHDA and CDR2 is SQIVND in the germline V gene (reference sequence).